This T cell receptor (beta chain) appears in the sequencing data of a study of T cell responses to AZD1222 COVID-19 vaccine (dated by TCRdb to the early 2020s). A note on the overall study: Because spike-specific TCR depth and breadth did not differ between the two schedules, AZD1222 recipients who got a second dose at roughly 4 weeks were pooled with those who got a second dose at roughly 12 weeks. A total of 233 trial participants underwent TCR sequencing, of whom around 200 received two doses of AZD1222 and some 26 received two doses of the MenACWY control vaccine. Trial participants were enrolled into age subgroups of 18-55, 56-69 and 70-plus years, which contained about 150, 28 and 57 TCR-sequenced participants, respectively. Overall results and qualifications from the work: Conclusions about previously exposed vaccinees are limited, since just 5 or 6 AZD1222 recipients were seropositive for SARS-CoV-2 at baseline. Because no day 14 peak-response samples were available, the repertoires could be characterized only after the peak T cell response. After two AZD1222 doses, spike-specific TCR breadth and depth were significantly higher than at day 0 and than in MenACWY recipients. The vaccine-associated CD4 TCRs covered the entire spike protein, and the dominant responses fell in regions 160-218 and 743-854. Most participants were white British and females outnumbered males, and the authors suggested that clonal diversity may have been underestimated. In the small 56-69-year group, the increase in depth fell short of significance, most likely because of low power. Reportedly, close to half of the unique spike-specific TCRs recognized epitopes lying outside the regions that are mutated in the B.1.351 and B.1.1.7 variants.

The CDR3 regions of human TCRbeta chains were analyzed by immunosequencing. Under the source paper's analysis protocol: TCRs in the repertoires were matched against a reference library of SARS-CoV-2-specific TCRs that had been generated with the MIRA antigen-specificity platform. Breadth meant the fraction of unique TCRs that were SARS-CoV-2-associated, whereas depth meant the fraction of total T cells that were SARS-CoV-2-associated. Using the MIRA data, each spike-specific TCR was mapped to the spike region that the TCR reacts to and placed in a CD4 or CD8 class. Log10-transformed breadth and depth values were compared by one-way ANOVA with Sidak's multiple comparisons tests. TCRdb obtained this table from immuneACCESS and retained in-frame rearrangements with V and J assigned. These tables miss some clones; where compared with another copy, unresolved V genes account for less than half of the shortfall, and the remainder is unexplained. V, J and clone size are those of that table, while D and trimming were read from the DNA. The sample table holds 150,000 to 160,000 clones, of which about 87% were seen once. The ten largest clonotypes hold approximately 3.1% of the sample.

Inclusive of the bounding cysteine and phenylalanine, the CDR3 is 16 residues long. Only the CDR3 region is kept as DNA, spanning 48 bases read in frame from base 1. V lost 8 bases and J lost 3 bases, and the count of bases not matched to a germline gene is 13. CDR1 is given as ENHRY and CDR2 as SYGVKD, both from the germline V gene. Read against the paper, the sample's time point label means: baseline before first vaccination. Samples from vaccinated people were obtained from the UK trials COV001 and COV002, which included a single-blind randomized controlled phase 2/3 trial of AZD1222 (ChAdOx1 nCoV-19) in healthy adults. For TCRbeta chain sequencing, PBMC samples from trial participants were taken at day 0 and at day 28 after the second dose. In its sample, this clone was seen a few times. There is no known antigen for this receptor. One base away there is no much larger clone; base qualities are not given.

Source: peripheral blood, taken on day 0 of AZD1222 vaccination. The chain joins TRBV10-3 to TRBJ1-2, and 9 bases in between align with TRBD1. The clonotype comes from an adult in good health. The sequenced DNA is TGTGCCATCGAGAAGCAACAGGGACAGGGAGACTATGGCTACACCTTC. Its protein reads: CAIEKQQGQGDYGYTF.